These T cell receptor beta chains were read from a single sample in a study of blood T cells in healthy people across ages. Each CDR3 protein gets one entry after TCRdb re-called the 5' RACE reads with MiXCR. Of 1.5 million to 2 million distinct CDR3 sequences listed, around 48% were seen once; the top ten hold roughly 2.1%. Material for sequencing was blood. The receptors derive from a woman in her thirties or forties in good health. Both conserved end residues are part of each CDR3. The D gene is left open where the match is weak. The size entry is marked missing in some rows and otherwise reads once, few, many or a size class.

D: TRBD1
length: 13
size: few
V: TRBV7-2
J: TRBJ2-7
CDR3: CASSWDSLKEQYF
DNA: TGTGCCAGCAGCTGGGACAGTCTGAAAGAGCAGTACTTC

D: TRBD2
length: 14
size: .
V: TRBV11-1
J: TRBJ2-1
CDR3: CASSLLTSASEQFF
DNA: TGTGCCAGCAGCTTACTGACTAGCGCTAGTGAGCAGTTCTTC

D: TRBD2
length: 17
size: .
V: TRBV5-5
J: TRBJ2-3
CDR3: CASSLWTTSGGANTQYF
DNA: TGTGCCAGCAGCTTGTGGACGACTAGCGGGGGGGCGAATACGCAGTATTTT

D: .
length: 16
size: .
V: TRBV10-3
J: TRBJ2-3
CDR3: CAISEDPWTSTDTQYF
DNA: TGTGCCATCAGTGAGGATCCATGGACTAGCACAGATACGCAGTATTTT

D: .
length: 12
size: .
V: TRBV20-1
J: TRBJ1-2
CDR3: CSASYRGDGYTF
DNA: TGCAGTGCTAGTTATAGAGGGGATGGCTACACCTTC

D: .
length: 15
size: .
V: TRBV27
J: TRBJ2-1
CDR3: CASSLGSTAYNEQFF
DNA: TGTGCCAGCAGTTTAGGGTCTACTGCATACAATGAGCAGTTCTTC

D: TRBD1
length: 11
size: .
V: TRBV20-1
J: TRBJ1-2
CDR3: CSTPTGNGYTF
DNA: TGCAGTACCCCGACAGGGAATGGCTACACCTTC

D: .
length: 15
size: many
V: TRBV7-3
J: TRBJ2-5
CDR3: CASSLNAGRQETQYF
DNA: TGTGCCAGCAGCTTAAACGCAGGGAGGCAAGAGACCCAGTACTTC

D: .
length: 13
size: .
V: TRBV20-1
J: TRBJ2-5
CDR3: CSAHIGGAQTQYF
DNA: TGCAGTGCTCATATTGGGGGGGCCCAGACCCAGTACTTC

D: TRBD1
length: 15
size: .
V: TRBV10-2
J: TRBJ2-3
CDR3: CASSMDRGQADTQYF
DNA: TGCGCCAGCAGTATGGACAGGGGGCAAGCAGATACGCAGTATTTT

D: TRBD1
length: 14
size: .
V: TRBV29-1
J: TRBJ1-1
CDR3: CSVVTGGAGTEAFF
DNA: TGCAGCGTCGTGACAGGGGGCGCGGGCACTGAAGCTTTCTTT

D: .
length: 15
size: .
V: TRBV12-3/TRBV12-4
J: TRBJ2-7
CDR3: CASSPGPVGSYEQYF
DNA: TGTGCCAGCAGCCCGGGACCAGTAGGGAGCTACGAGCAGTACTTC

D: .
length: 11
size: few
V: TRBV29-1
J: TRBJ1-2
CDR3: CSGSGLYGYTF
DNA: TGCAGCGGGTCGGGTCTCTATGGCTACACCTTC

D: .
length: 16
size: .
V: TRBV4-3
J: TRBJ1-2
CDR3: CASSQGTASSNYGYTF
DNA: TGCGCCAGCAGCCAAGGGACAGCGTCTTCGAACTATGGCTACACCTTC

D: .
length: 14
size: .
V: TRBV7-8
J: TRBJ1-2
CDR3: CASSLRTVNYGYTF
DNA: TGTGCCAGCAGCTTAAGGACAGTAAACTATGGCTACACCTTC

D: .
length: 16
size: .
V: TRBV4-1
J: TRBJ2-6
CDR3: CASSQEGASGANVLTF
DNA: TGCGCCAGCAGCCAAGAAGGGGCCTCTGGGGCCAACGTCCTGACTTTC

D: TRBD1
length: 12
size: .
V: TRBV29-1
J: TRBJ1-2
CDR3: CSVQGAQSGYTF
DNA: TGCAGCGTCCAGGGGGCGCAGAGTGGCTACACCTTC

D: TRBD1
length: 12
size: .
V: TRBV20-1
J: TRBJ1-2
CDR3: CSAQGQDYGYTF
DNA: TGCAGTGCACAGGGACAGGACTATGGCTACACCTTC

D: TRBD2
length: 18
size: .
V: TRBV7-9
J: TRBJ2-5
CDR3: CASRPRASGGLGQETQYF
DNA: TGTGCCAGCAGACCTCGTGCTAGCGGGGGCCTCGGGCAAGAGACCCAGTACTTC

D: TRBD1
length: 14
size: few
V: TRBV7-9
J: TRBJ1-2
CDR3: CASSLSGQEYGYTF
DNA: TGTGCCAGCAGCTTAAGTGGACAGGAGTATGGCTACACCTTC

D: .
length: 14
size: few
V: TRBV20-1
J: TRBJ2-7
CDR3: CSARGGFGSYEQYF
DNA: TGCAGTGCCAGGGGTGGGTTTGGCTCCTACGAGCAGTACTTC

D: .
length: 14
size: .
V: TRBV10-2
J: TRBJ2-7
CDR3: CASSDIGGPYEQYF
DNA: TGCGCCAGCAGTGATATCGGGGGCCCCTACGAGCAGTACTTC

D: .
length: 15
size: .
V: TRBV4-3
J: TRBJ2-3
CDR3: CASSQGLEGTDTQYF
DNA: TGCGCCAGCAGCCAAGGACTAGAGGGGACAGATACGCAGTATTTT

D: TRBD2
length: 14
size: .
V: TRBV20-1
J: TRBJ2-5
CDR3: CSARRAGQLGTQYF
DNA: TGCAGTGCCCGGAGAGCGGGGCAGTTGGGGACCCAGTACTTC

D: .
length: 14
size: once
V: TRBV7-2
J: TRBJ1-2
CDR3: CASSHRTLLVGYTF
DNA: TGTGCCAGCAGCCACAGGACACTTTTGGTCGGCTACACCTTC

D: .
length: 14
size: few
V: TRBV20-1
J: TRBJ2-3
CDR3: CMAKVGLVPDTQYF
DNA: TGCATGGCCAAAGTGGGTCTCGTCCCAGATACGCAGTATTTT

D: .
length: 14
size: few
V: TRBV18
J: TRBJ2-5
CDR3: CASSPPYAQETQYF
DNA: TGTGCCAGCTCACCACCGTACGCCCAAGAGACCCAGTACTTC